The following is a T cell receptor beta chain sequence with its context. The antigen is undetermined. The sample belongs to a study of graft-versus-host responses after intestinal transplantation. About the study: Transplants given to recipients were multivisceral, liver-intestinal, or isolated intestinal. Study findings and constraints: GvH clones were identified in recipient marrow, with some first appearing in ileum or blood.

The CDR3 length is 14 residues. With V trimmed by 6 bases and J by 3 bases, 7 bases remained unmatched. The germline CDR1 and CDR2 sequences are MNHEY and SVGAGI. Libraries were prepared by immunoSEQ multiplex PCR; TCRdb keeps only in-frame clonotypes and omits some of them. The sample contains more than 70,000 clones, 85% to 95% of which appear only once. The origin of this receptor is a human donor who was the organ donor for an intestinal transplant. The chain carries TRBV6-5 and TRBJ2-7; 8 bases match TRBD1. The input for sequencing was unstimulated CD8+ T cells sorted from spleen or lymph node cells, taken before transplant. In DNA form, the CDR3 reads TGTGCCAGCAGCTACACAGGGGGGATCTACGAGCAGTACTTC. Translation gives CASSYTGGIYEQYF.